There are a few counts of the clone carrying this T cell receptor beta chain. The donors were healthy female monozygous twins, three pairs in total. One entry per CDR3 protein, called by TCRdb with MiXCR from the 5' RACE reads. Seen here are 350,000 to 400,000 distinct CDR3 sequences, roughly 30% observed once, and the top ten hold approximately 6.6%. This record belongs to a study of identical twins' blood T cells. This CDR3 is built from 12 residues. Germline V gene data show CDR1 as LGHNA and CDR2 as YNFKEQ. V dropped 1 base and J dropped 7 bases, with 7 bases sitting between them. The sequenced sample was PBMCs. J is TRBJ1-1 and V is TRBV4-2; D remains unclear. This clonotype was obtained from a woman between 18 and 50 years old in good health. Here the CDR3 DNA reads TGTGCCAGCAGCCAAGGCATCTATGAAGCTTTCTTT. Its protein product is CASSQGIYEAFF.